What follows are 26 T cell receptor beta chains derived from one specimen sequenced in a study of T cells in Graves' hyperthyroidism and ophthalmopathy. RNA transcripts served as the template for amplifying TCR beta CDR3 regions. The TCR CDR3 was amplified in a first-round RT-PCR using the HTBI primer set. MiXCR was run by TCRdb on the multiplex PCR reads, yielding one entry per CDR3 protein. The sample has approximately 520,000 distinct CDR3 sequences; about 20% are singletons. Sequences were obtained from blood. These receptors were obtained from a young man with Graves' hyperthyroidism.

This clonotype was observed at least ten times. The chain uses TRBV7-6 and TRBJ2-7, with D unresolved. This CDR3 is built from 16 residues. Germline CDR1 is SGHVS and CDR2 is FNYEAQ. Between the trimmed V and J ends, which lost 4 bases and 3 bases, there was a span of 19 bases. DNA of the CDR3: TGTGCCAGCAGCTCGAGGTCGGTCGATACGGACTACGAGCAGTACTTC. Its protein is CASSSRSVDTDYEQYF.

This clonotype has at least ten counts. This chain uses TRBV20-1 with TRBJ1-2, with 9 positions matching TRBD1. Trimming took 5 bases from V and 6 from J; bases not matched to a gene: 1. The CDR3 is 11 amino acids. Germline V gene data show CDR1 as DFQATT and CDR2 as SNEGSKA (reference sequence). Here the CDR3 DNA reads TGCAGTGCTCGACAGGGGGATGGCTACACCTTC. This encodes CSARQGDGYTF.

Turning to this clonotype: One base away lies a much larger clone, so this may be a sequencing read error. V gene TRBV10-1 combines with J gene TRBJ1-5; D not resolved. The germline CDR1 and CDR2 sequences are WNHNN and SYGVQD (reference sequence). The CDR3 loop spans 14 amino acids. The DNA for the CDR3 is TGCTCCAGCAGTGACTGGACGGTAAATCAGCCCCAGCATTTT. Translated, it gives CSSSDWTVNQPQHF.

The CDR3 nucleotides are TGTGCCAGCCTGAAACAGGGAGGCGGCTACACCTTC. Its translation: CASLKQGGGYTF. V usage is TRBV25-1 and J usage is TRBJ1-2; D possibly corresponds to TRBD1 (6 bases). Germline loops: CDR1 MGHDK, CDR2 SYGVNS. This CDR3 spans 12 amino acids. Trimming took off 8 bases at V and 8 bases at J, with 15 bases between the two ends.

There are many counts of this clonotype. The V gene is TRBV25-1, the J gene TRBJ2-7; D remains unclear. Trimming removed 4 bases from V and 2 bases from J, with 36 bases in between. The germline V gene has CDR1 MGHDK and CDR2 SYGVNS. CDR3 length: 22 residues. The CDR3 here is CASSVTSKRGTIRSADTYEQYF. The CDR3 DNA is TGTGCCAGCAGTGTAACTTCAAAGCGAGGCACAATTAGGTCGGCAGACACCTACGAGCAGTACTTC.

This clonotype occurred many times. The V call is TRBV12-3 or TRBV12-4, the J call TRBJ1-1, with D maybe TRBD1 (5 bases). The CDR3 spans 15 residues. The ends were cut back, 4 bases at V and 4 bases at J, with 16 bases in the middle. The CDR3 reads CASSSGGGIRTEAFF. CDR3 nucleotide sequence: TGTGCCAGCAGTTCCGGGGGGGGGATACGCACTGAAGCTTTCTTT.

The table lists this clonotype with a count of one. The J gene is TRBJ2-5, the V gene TRBV19, with no clear D. The CDR3 runs to 13 residues. From germline, CDR1 is LNHDA and CDR2 SQIVND (reference sequence). V lost 5 bases to trimming and J lost 1 base, with 8 bases between them. The DNA of the CDR3 is TGTGCCAGTAGTGCCGTTGTCCAAGAGACCCAGTACTTC. This codes for CASSAVVQETQYF.

This clonotype was seen at least ten times. V and J are TRBV12-5 and TRBJ1-1, with D possibly matching TRBD1 (6 bases). V lost 7 bases and J 9 bases, leaving 12 bases between the germline ends. This CDR3 is built from 11 residues. The V gene's germline CDR1 is LGHNT and CDR2 FRNRAP. This CDR3 is CASVSQGKAFF. In DNA, the CDR3 is TGTGCTAGTGTTTCACAGGGAAAAGCTTTCTTT.

For this clonotype: The CDR3 carries no conserved terminal phenylalanine or tryptophan, so it likely arises from a read error. The chain joins TRBV27 to TRBJ1-2; the match to TRBD1 covers 7 bases. Germline V lookup: CDR1 MNHEY, CDR2 SMNVEV (reference sequence). This CDR3 comprises 14 residues. CDR3 nucleotides: TGCGCCAGCAGTTTAAGACCAGGGGGTGATGGCTACACCGTC. Amino acid sequence: CASSLRPGGDGYTV.

This clonotype was seen ten or more times. V gene TRBV28 combines with J gene TRBJ1-2; D not certain. The germline V and J ends were trimmed by 2 bases and 0 bases, with 13 bases remaining between them. This CDR3 has 16 amino acids. Per the germline V gene, CDR1 is MDHEN and CDR2 is SYDVKM. In nucleotides, the CDR3 is TGTGCCAGCAGTTTAGTAGAGGGCATCCCTAACTATGGCTACACCTTC. Its translation: CASSLVEGIPNYGYTF.

This clonotype was seen repeatedly, ten times or more. The DNA of the CDR3 is TGTGCCAGTAGTGACTGGCAGGGCGGCAATCAGCCCCAGCATTTT. Its protein is CASSDWQGGNQPQHF. V gene TRBV19 combines with J gene TRBJ1-5; perhaps TRBD1 as D (5 bases). Germline V gene lookup returns CDR1 LNHDA and CDR2 SQIVND (reference sequence). The CDR3 extends over 15 amino acids. V lost 5 bases to trimming and J lost 2 bases, with 13 bases between them. The full variable domain, rest sourced from reference TRBV19 and TRBJ1-5, is DGGITQSPKYLFRKEGQNVTLSCEQNLNHDAMYWYRQDPGQGLRLIYYSQIVNDFQKGDIAEGYSVSREKKESFPLTVTSAQKNPTAFYLCASSDWQGGNQPQHFGDGTRLSIL.

The table lists this clonotype with a few counts. The chain combines TRBV19 with TRBJ1-1; D is undetermined. This CDR3 region has 12 residues. V gave up 5 bases and J gave up 7 bases, with 11 bases separating them. The germline gives CDR1 LNHDA, CDR2 SQIVND (reference sequence). As DNA, the CDR3 is TGTGCCAGTAGTGAGTTCGGAATTGAAGCTTTCTTT. This codes for CASSEFGIEAFF.

This clonotype was seen a few times. The chain recombines TRBV6-1 with TRBJ2-7; the match to TRBD2 covers 8 bases. The length of the CDR3 is 13 residues. Germline CDR1 reads MNHNS; CDR2 reads SASEGT. V was pared by 7 bases and J by 4 bases, with 6 bases of the junction left unmatched. CDR3 in amino acids: CASTRAGVYEQYF. The CDR3 bases are TGTGCCAGCACGCGAGCGGGAGTTTACGAGCAGTACTTC.

This clonotype was found many times. The genes are TRBV11-2 and TRBJ2-2; a possible D gene is TRBD2 (6 bases). The CDR3 spans 14 residues. Per the germline V gene, CDR1 is SGHAT and CDR2 is FQNNGV. Deletions cut 3 bases from V and 5 bases from J, with 10 bases between. CDR3 in DNA: TGTGCCAGCAGCTTGCGGGGTTCAACCGGGGAGCTGTTTTTT. This codes for CASSLRGSTGELFF.

This clonotype was counted between two and nine times. The V gene is TRBV14, the J gene TRBJ2-7; D not certain. CDR1 SGHDN and CDR2 FVKESK come from the germline V gene. V was cut by 1 base and J by 2 bases, with 12 bases left in between. This CDR3 is 15 amino acids long. The CDR3 protein is CASSQAFGGTYEQYF. The CDR3 DNA reads TGTGCCAGCAGCCAAGCCTTTGGCGGAACCTACGAGCAGTACTTC.

This clonotype was counted many times. This chain connects TRBV12-5 to TRBJ1-5; 7 bases map to TRBD1. Trimming cost V 1 base and J 4 bases; bases outside gene matches: 4. Germline loops: CDR1 LGHNT, CDR2 FRNRAP. The CDR3 contains 15 residues. CDR3: CASGLGGQPNQPQHF. The CDR3 bases are TGTGCTAGTGGTTTGGGGGGACAGCCAAATCAGCCCCAGCATTTT.

This clonotype was counted a few times. This chain links TRBV18 with TRBJ2-7, with TRBD1 matching 8 bases. This CDR3 region has 14 residues. With 3 bases clipped from V and 3 bases from J, the junction kept 4 bases outside the gene matches. Germline CDR1 and CDR2: KGHSH and LQKENI. The CDR3 coding sequence is TGTGCCAGCTCACCCAACACAGGGGGCTACGAGCAGTACTTC. Its translation is CASSPNTGGYEQYF.

This clonotype was seen ten or more times. The chain is built from TRBV6-5 and TRBJ1-5; the D is unclear. The ends were cut back, 0 bases at V and 9 bases at J, with 6 bases in the middle. Germline V gene data show CDR1 as MNHEY and CDR2 as SVGAGI. This CDR3 region has 12 residues. The CDR3 loop is CASSYSYGPQHF. Here the CDR3 DNA reads TGTGCCAGCAGTTACTCGTACGGGCCCCAGCATTTT.

In its sample, this clonotype was seen many times. This chain links TRBV12-3 or TRBV12-4 with TRBJ1-5, with 9 positions matching TRBD1. The junction had 4 bases not matched to a gene; V was cut back by 6 bases and J by 4 bases. The CDR3 is 14 residues long. The CDR3 DNA reads as TGTGCCAGCAGGTCGGGACAGGGAAATCAGCCCCAGCATTTT. It translates to CASRSGQGNQPQHF.

This clonotype was counted a single time. This chain connects TRBV20-1 to TRBJ2-7, with TRBD1 identical over 7 bases. With V trimmed by 6 bases and J by 2 bases, 7 bases remained unmatched. This CDR3 has 13 amino acids. CDR1 and CDR2 (germline): DFQATT, SNEGSKA (reference sequence). The CDR3 reads CSAPGQFAYEQYF. DNA of the CDR3: TGCAGTGCCCCGGGACAGTTCGCCTACGAGCAGTACTTC.

This clonotype was seen at least ten times. The chain couples TRBV12-3 or TRBV12-4 to TRBJ1-2, with unresolved D. V lost 10 bases, J lost 3 bases, and 24 bases lay in between. This CDR3 spans 16 amino acids. The CDR3 DNA follows: TGTGCCACCGCAGACGGGCTCCAGAGGGTGGACTATGGCTACACCTTC. Its translation: CATADGLQRVDYGYTF.

This clonotype has a handful of counts. This chain connects TRBV28 to TRBJ2-7; D possibly matches TRBD1 or TRBD2 (5 bases each). The CDR3 spans 12 residues. Germline V gene lookup returns CDR1 MDHEN and CDR2 SYDVKM. Between the trimmed V and J ends, which lost 10 bases and 2 bases, there was a span of 12 bases. The CDR3 nucleotides are TGTGCCATCGCCGGGACGGCCTACGAGCAGTACTTC. It translates to CAIAGTAYEQYF.

This clonotype showed up many times. DNA of the CDR3: TGCAGTGCTAGAGATCACTGGACCCAGCATTTT. Its protein is CSARDHWTQHF. The chain is built from TRBV20-1 and TRBJ1-5, with D uncertain. CDR1 and CDR2 (germline): DFQATT, SNEGSKA (reference sequence). The CDR3 is 11 residues long. The V end lost 0 bases, the J end lost 11 bases, and 8 bases lay between the germline ends.

The V call is TRBV19, the J call TRBJ1-1, with D tentatively TRBD1 (5 bases). V was clipped by 4 bases and J by 0 bases, with 9 bases between them. Germline V gene lookup returns CDR1 LNHDA and CDR2 SQIVND (reference sequence). The CDR3 length is 14 residues. CDR3 protein: CASSRETVNTEAFF. The CDR3 bases are TGTGCCAGTAGTAGGGAGACAGTGAACACTGAAGCTTTCTTT.

The chain carries TRBV29-1 and TRBJ2-5; 8 bases match TRBD1. This CDR3 contains 16 residues. CDR1 is SQVTM, CDR2 ANQGSEA, per germline. Trimming cost V 4 bases and J 2 bases; bases outside gene matches: 12. The CDR3 DNA reads as TGCAGCGTTGTCTTAACTGACAGGGGAGTTCAAGAGACCCAGTACTTC. Translated: CSVVLTDRGVQETQYF.

V usage is TRBV12-5 and J usage is TRBJ2-5; a possible D gene is TRBD1 (6 bases). This CDR3 region has 16 residues. The germline V gene encodes CDR1 LGHNT and CDR2 FRNRAP. The V gene lost 5 bases and the J gene lost 4 bases, with 20 bases spanning the gap. Here the CDR3 reads CASGTPPGHFTETQYF. DNA for the CDR3: TGTGCTAGTGGTACGCCACCGGGACACTTTACAGAGACCCAGTACTTC.